This is a list of T cell receptor beta chains from one sample in a study of T-cell memory formation after mild COVID-19. TCRdb reprocessed the 5' RACE reads via MiXCR and lists one record per CDR3 protein. Counted here are approximately 500,000 distinct CDR3 sequences, roughly 23% occurring once; the ten biggest clones make up approximately 12%. Sequences were obtained from PBMCs or a T cell subset sorted from them (not recorded which). All receptors come from an adult woman who had mild COVID-19 (a few samples of this study predate the infection). Cell type and time point are not known. Each CDR3 is given with its conserved first and last residue. The D gene is left open where the match is weak. Clone size, where shown, is once, few, many, or a class for clones that have expanded.

abundance: few
v_gene: TRBV7-2
j_gene: TRBJ2-5
d_gene: TRBD2
CDR3nt: TGTGCCAGCAGCTTAAATTGGTGGGAGGAGGCGGGAGGCGCAGAGACCCAGTACTTC
CDR3aa: CASSLNWWEEAGGAETQYF

abundance: -
v_gene: TRBV5-1
j_gene: TRBJ2-1
d_gene: TRBD2
CDR3nt: TGCGCCAGCAGCCGACCCCAGCGGGAGGCCGGCAATGAGCAGTTCTTC
CDR3aa: CASSRPQREAGNEQFF

abundance: -
v_gene: TRBV7-8
j_gene: TRBJ2-3
d_gene: -
CDR3nt: TGTGCCAGCAGCTTAGGGTATGCCTTCACGCAGTATTTT
CDR3aa: CASSLGYAFTQYF

abundance: few
v_gene: TRBV24-1
j_gene: TRBJ2-1
d_gene: -
CDR3nt: TGTGCCACCTCCCCTAATGACAATGAGCAGTTCTTC
CDR3aa: CATSPNDNEQFF

abundance: few
v_gene: TRBV27
j_gene: TRBJ2-1
d_gene: -
CDR3nt: TGTGCCAGCGGACTTTCGGGGGTGTTGGATGAGCAGTTCTTC
CDR3aa: CASGLSGVLDEQFF

abundance: few
v_gene: TRBV11-1
j_gene: TRBJ2-2
d_gene: TRBD1
CDR3nt: TGTGCCAGCAGCCCCCGGGACAGGCGATCGAACACCGGGGAGCTGTTTTTT
CDR3aa: CASSPRDRRSNTGELFF

abundance: few
v_gene: TRBV9
j_gene: TRBJ2-2
d_gene: TRBD1
CDR3nt: TGTGCCAGCAGCACGGGACAGACCAACACCGGGGAGCTGTTTTTT
CDR3aa: CASSTGQTNTGELFF

abundance: -
v_gene: TRBV10-3
j_gene: TRBJ1-3
d_gene: TRBD1
CDR3nt: TGTGCCATCAGTGATAGGGACAGGGAACTTTCCCGCTCTGGAAACACCATATATTTT
CDR3aa: CAISDRDRELSRSGNTIYF

abundance: -
v_gene: TRBV20-1
j_gene: TRBJ2-5
d_gene: TRBD2
CDR3nt: TGCAGTGCTCCCTCGGGCGGGAGTACGCAAGAGACCCAGTACTTC
CDR3aa: CSAPSGGSTQETQYF

abundance: -
v_gene: TRBV9
j_gene: TRBJ1-2
d_gene: TRBD1
CDR3nt: TGTGCCAGCAGCGTAGGGGGACAGCTTGGGGACTATGGCTACACCTTC
CDR3aa: CASSVGGQLGDYGYTF

abundance: -
v_gene: TRBV5-1
j_gene: TRBJ2-2
d_gene: -
CDR3nt: TGCGCCAGCAGCCTCCAGGCAGCCAACACCGGGGAGCTGTTTTTT
CDR3aa: CASSLQAANTGELFF

abundance: few
v_gene: TRBV10-3
j_gene: TRBJ1-3
d_gene: -
CDR3nt: TGTGCCATCAGTGATGGAGTCTCTGGAAACACCATATATTTT
CDR3aa: CAISDGVSGNTIYF

abundance: few
v_gene: TRBV7-9
j_gene: TRBJ2-1
d_gene: TRBD2
CDR3nt: TGTGCCAGCAGCCCTAGCGGGAGACTCTCCTACAATGAGCAGTTCTTC
CDR3aa: CASSPSGRLSYNEQFF

abundance: few
v_gene: TRBV24-1
j_gene: TRBJ2-1
d_gene: -
CDR3nt: TGTGCCACCAGTGATTTTGGAGGGAATGAGCAGTTCTTC
CDR3aa: CATSDFGGNEQFF

abundance: few
v_gene: TRBV6-1
j_gene: TRBJ2-7
d_gene: -
CDR3nt: TGTGCCAGCAGTTCAAACAGGGTCAACTACGAGCAGTACTTC
CDR3aa: CASSSNRVNYEQYF

abundance: -
v_gene: TRBV12-3/TRBV12-4
j_gene: TRBJ2-6
d_gene: -
CDR3nt: TGTGCCAGCAGTCAGAAAGCCGGGGCCAACGTCCTGACTTTC
CDR3aa: CASSQKAGANVLTF

abundance: -
v_gene: TRBV7-2
j_gene: TRBJ2-7
d_gene: -
CDR3nt: TGTGCCAGCAGCTTAGGGGGCGCAGGGGAACGGGAGCAGTACTTC
CDR3aa: CASSLGGAGEREQYF

abundance: few
v_gene: TRBV5-6
j_gene: TRBJ2-3
d_gene: TRBD2
CDR3nt: TGTGCCAGCAGCTTGGTAGGGAAGCGGGAGGGCCTCGTGTATACGCAGTATTTT
CDR3aa: CASSLVGKREGLVYTQYF

abundance: few
v_gene: TRBV20-1
j_gene: TRBJ1-1
d_gene: -
CDR3nt: TGCAGTGCTCCCTTTGGGGGGCTCACTGAAGCTTTCTTT
CDR3aa: CSAPFGGLTEAFF

abundance: few
v_gene: TRBV18
j_gene: TRBJ2-1
d_gene: -
CDR3nt: TGTGCCAGCTCACCCGGGAGCCAATGGACCTACAATGAGCAGTTCTTC
CDR3aa: CASSPGSQWTYNEQFF

abundance: few
v_gene: TRBV7-9
j_gene: TRBJ2-1
d_gene: TRBD2
CDR3nt: TGTGCCAGCAGCCCGAAGACTAGCGGGATCTCGAATGAGCAGTTCTTC
CDR3aa: CASSPKTSGISNEQFF

abundance: -
v_gene: TRBV3-1
j_gene: TRBJ2-7
d_gene: -
CDR3nt: TGTGCCAGCAGCCAAGGTGGAGGGGGGCAGTACTTC
CDR3aa: CASSQGGGGQYF

abundance: few
v_gene: TRBV13
j_gene: TRBJ2-5
d_gene: -
CDR3nt: TGTGCCAGCAGTCGACGCGAGACCCAGTACTTC
CDR3aa: CASSRRETQYF

abundance: few
v_gene: TRBV7-2
j_gene: TRBJ2-6
d_gene: -
CDR3nt: TGTGCCAGCAGCTCGCAGCCTTCTGGGGCCAACGTCCTGACTTTC
CDR3aa: CASSSQPSGANVLTF

abundance: few
v_gene: TRBV5-1
j_gene: TRBJ2-7
d_gene: TRBD1
CDR3nt: TGCGCCAGCAGCCGAACCGACAGGGCTATCTCCTACGAGCAGTACTTC
CDR3aa: CASSRTDRAISYEQYF